Below, 29 T cell receptor beta chains from the same sample are listed, as sequenced in a study of cytomegalovirus exposure and HLA in healthy donors (dated by TCRdb to the late 2010s). Receptors were amplified or captured by the immunoSEQ multiplex PCR assay. For the multiplex PCR, a mixture combining 60 forward primers for TCR Vbeta segments and 13 reverse primers for TCR Jbeta segments was used. TCRdb obtained this table from immuneACCESS and retained in-frame rearrangements with V and J assigned. These tables miss some clones; where compared with another copy, unresolved V genes account for less than half of the shortfall, and the remainder is unexplained. The sample table lists about 160,000 clones, 60% to 80% of them with a count of one. Around 2% of the sample is taken by the ten largest. Sequences were obtained from PBMCs. The receptor source for this set is a middle-aged man in good health and CMV-seropositive.

This chain links TRBV11-1 with TRBJ2-3, with 9 bases identical to TRBD1. CDR1 and CDR2 from the germline V gene are SGHAT and FQDESV (reference sequence). The junction had 9 bases not matched to a gene; V was cut back by 6 bases and J by 5 bases. The CDR3 spans 15 residues. CDR3 sequence reads: CASSLSGTGLDTQYF. Written as DNA, the CDR3 is TGTGCCAGCAGTCTCTCCGGGACAGGGCTAGATACGCAGTATTTT. Full variable domain (missing parts from reference TRBV11-1 and TRBJ2-3): EAEVAQSPRYKITEKSQAVAFWCDPISGHATLYWYRQILGQGPELLVQFQDESVVDDSQLPKDRFSAERLKGVDSTLKIQPAELGDSAMYLCASSLSGTGLDTQYFGPGTRLTVL.

This clone has only a few counts. The chain recombines TRBV1 with TRBJ2-5; the table gives TRBD2 as D, unverified against the DNA. TRBV1 is annotated as a pseudogene. The CDR3 length is 15 residues. CDR3 sequence: CTSSQGTSARETQYF. The CDR3 DNA reads as TGCACCAGCAGCCAAGGGACTAGCGCTAGGGAGACCCAGTACTTC.

The rearrangement links TRBV29-1 to TRBJ1-3; 11 bases fit TRBD1. Germline CDR1 SQVTM, CDR2 ANQGSEA. J gave up 3 bases and V 0 bases, and 4 bases lay outside the gene matches. CDR3 length: 16 amino acids. CDR3 loop: CSVEDGQGAYGNTIYF. CDR3 sequence (DNA): TGCAGCGTTGAAGACGGACAGGGGGCTTATGGAAACACCATATATTTT.

This clone showed up just once. The rearrangement uses TRBV5-1 and TRBJ2-3; 8 bases line up with TRBD1. This CDR3 spans 14 amino acids. The germline gives CDR1 SGHRS, CDR2 YFSETQ. The J segment lost 4 bases and the V segment lost 6 bases, leaving 7 bases of the junction unmatched. CDR3 region: CASTARGRADTQYF. The DNA of the CDR3 is TGCGCCAGCACCGCCAGGGGGCGCGCAGATACGCAGTATTTT.

This chain uses TRBV27 with TRBJ2-5, with D possibly TRBD1 on 5 matching bases. This CDR3 is 14 amino acids long. Trimming took 2 bases from V and 1 from J, leaving 8 bases between them. The germline gives CDR1 MNHEY, CDR2 SMNVEV (reference sequence). The CDR3 coding sequence is TGTGCCAGCAGTTTAGGACATCTCCAAGAGACCCAGTACTTC. It codes for CASSLGHLQETQYF.

This clone occurred once. The rearrangement joins TRBV2 to TRBJ2-5, with 8 bases lining up with TRBD2. The J call could be wrong; TRBJ2-7 is a better fit for the DNA end. The V gene's germline CDR1 is SNHLY and CDR2 FYNNEI. This CDR3 region has 12 residues. The CDR3 here is CATGTSSYEQYF. The DNA of the CDR3 is TGTGCCACCGGGACTAGCTCCTACGAGCAGTACTTC.

J is TRBJ1-2 and V is TRBV15; 7 positions agree with TRBD1. CDR3 length: 16 residues. Trimming at V came to 3 bases and at J to 3 bases, leaving 10 bases not matched to a gene. CDR1 is LNHNV and CDR2 is YYDKDF in the germline V gene (reference sequence). CDR3 protein: CATSSAGQARYYGYTF. The CDR3 DNA reads as TGTGCCACCAGCAGTGCTGGACAGGCGCGATACTATGGCTACACCTTC. The variable domain in full, with the rest retrieved from reference TRBV15 and TRBJ1-2, is DAMVIQNPRYQVTQFGKPVTLSCSQTLNHNVMYWYQQKSSQAPKLLFHYYDKDFNNEADTPDNFQSRRPNTSFCFLDIRSPGLGDTAMYLCATSSAGQARYYGYTFGSGTRLTVV.

The genes are TRBV19 and TRBJ2-4; D may be TRBD1 (5 bases). Trimming took off 6 bases at V and 0 bases at J, with 12 bases between the two ends. The CDR3 totals 15 residues. Germline V gives CDR1 LNHDA, CDR2 SQIVND (reference sequence). CDR3 nucleotides: TGTGCCAGTAGCTTCGGACACCTAGCCAAAAACATTCAGTACTTC. Protein: CASSFGHLAKNIQYF. Full variable domain (missing parts from reference TRBV19 and TRBJ2-4): DGGITQSPKYLFRKEGQNVTLSCEQNLNHDAMYWYRQDPGQGLRLIYYSQIVNDFQKGDIAEGYSVSREKKESFPLTVTSAQKNPTAFYLCASSFGHLAKNIQYFGAGTRLSVL.

The chain employs TRBV4-1 and TRBJ2-7; no reliable D call. This CDR3 contains 19 residues. Deletions cut 0 bases from V and 4 bases from J, with 25 bases between. Looked up from germline, CDR1 is MGHRA and CDR2 is YSYEKL. The CDR3 DNA reads TGCGCCAGCAGCCAAGATGTGGTGCGTAGGAGTGAAATCTCTTACGAGCAGTACTTC. It yields the protein CASSQDVVRRSEISYEQYF.

The chain combines TRBV10-3 with TRBJ2-7; TRBD1 matches at 8 bases. The CDR3 extends over 14 amino acids. The germline V gene encodes CDR1 ENHRY and CDR2 SYGVKD. The V segment lost 6 bases and the J segment 2 bases; nucleotides outside the gene matches: 6. This CDR3 is CAIRLNRGAYEQYF. The CDR3 region has the DNA TGTGCCATCAGACTGAACAGGGGGGCCTACGAGCAGTACTTC.

The chain carries TRBV25-1 and TRBJ2-2; D is possibly TRBD1 (5 bases). Germline CDR1 is MGHDK and CDR2 is SYGVNS. V gave up 8 bases and J gave up 0 bases, with 7 bases separating them. This CDR3 comprises 13 residues. The CDR3 DNA sequence: TGTGCCAGCGGGGCAGCGAACACCGGGGAGCTGTTTTTT. Translating gives CASGAANTGELFF.

The genes are TRBV5-8 and TRBJ1-3; TRBD1 matches 7 bases. J lost 4 bases, V lost 0 bases, and 4 bases had no gene match. The CDR3 consists of 15 residues. Per the germline V gene, CDR1 is SGHTS and CDR2 is YDEGEE. The CDR3 DNA reads TGTGCCAGCAGCTTGGAGGGGGCGAAAGGAAACACCATATATTTT. This translates into CASSLEGAKGNTIYF.

The V and J genes are TRBV7-9 and TRBJ1-1; D ambiguous. V lost 7 bases and J lost 7, with 13 bases in between. The CDR3 extends over 12 amino acids. Germline V gene sequence: CDR1 SEHNR, CDR2 FQNEAQ (reference sequence). For the CDR3, the DNA is TGTGCCAGCAAAGGAGGAGGTGATGAAGCTTTCTTT. Translated, it gives CASKGGGDEAFF.

This clone was observed once. The chain links TRBV2 to TRBJ1-2; maybe TRBD1 (5 bases). V dropped 7 bases and J dropped 5 bases, with 20 bases sitting between them. The CDR3 sequence is 15 residues long. CDR1 and CDR2 from the germline V gene are SNHLY and FYNNEI. DNA for the CDR3: TGTGCCAGCACGGACAAAGGCGGCCTAGGGTATGGCTACACCTTC. Translation gives CASTDKGGLGYGYTF.

The CDR3 bases are TGTGCCAGCAGTTTTGGGGGGGGCCTTTATCAGCCCCAGCATTTT. Protein sequence: CASSFGGGLYQPQHF. The J gene is TRBJ1-5, the V gene TRBV28; weak D call: TRBD1 (6 bases). V was pared by 3 bases and J by 5 bases, with 14 bases between. Germline V CDR1 and CDR2: MDHEN, SYDVKM. This CDR3 is built from 15 residues.

This clone is a singleton in its sample. The V call is TRBV2, the J call TRBJ1-6, with a possible D match to TRBD1 (5 bases). The V end was cut by 6 bases, the J end by 5 bases, with 14 bases between. The germline V gene has CDR1 SNHLY and CDR2 FYNNEI. The length of the CDR3 is 15 residues. CDR3 in DNA: TGTGCCAGCAGAGCCCGACAGCGGGATAATTCACCCCTCCACTTT. Protein sequence: CASRARQRDNSPLHF.

V usage is TRBV6-5 and J usage is TRBJ1-5; D might be TRBD1 (6 bases). The CDR3 totals 13 residues. Germline values: CDR1 MNHEY, CDR2 SVGAGI. V was clipped by 2 bases and J by 7 bases, with 9 bases between them. This CDR3 reads CASSYDRTQPQHF. DNA of the CDR3: TGTGCCAGCAGTTACGACAGGACGCAGCCCCAGCATTTT.

The chain recombines TRBV23-1 with TRBJ1-1; D ambiguous. TRBV23-1 is reported as an ORF; its role is uncertain. Deletions cut 7 bases from V and 4 bases from J, with 4 bases between. The CDR3 covers 10 residues. The CDR3, as DNA: TGCGCCAGCATAGTCACTGAAGCTTTCTTT. Translated: CASIVTEAFF.

V usage is TRBV9 and J usage is TRBJ2-1; a weak D match, TRBD1 (5 bases). The CDR3 is 15 residues long. Deletions cut 3 bases from V and 0 bases from J, with 10 bases between. Germline V CDR1 and CDR2: SGDLS, YYNGEE. CDR3 nucleotides: TGTGCCAGCAGCGCTACAGGTGGCTCCTACAATGAGCAGTTCTTC. It specifies CASSATGGSYNEQFF.

This chain links TRBV5-5 with TRBJ2-7; 9 bases map to TRBD2. V dropped 4 bases and J dropped 4; count of bases not matched to a gene: 9. Germline assignment: CDR1 SGHKS and CDR2 YYEKEE (reference sequence). The length of the CDR3 is 15 residues. The CDR3, as DNA: TGTGCCAGCAGCCTTAGCGGGGGCCCCGGTTACGAGCAGTACTTC. This translates into CASSLSGGPGYEQYF.

V usage is TRBV6-5 and J usage is TRBJ2-1; D might be TRBD1 (5 bases). Trimming removed 2 bases from V and 0 bases from J, with 8 bases in between. Germline CDR1 is MNHEY and CDR2 is SVGAGI. This CDR3 has 15 residues. For the CDR3, the DNA is TGTGCCAGCAGTTACCGGACACTCTCCTACAATGAGCAGTTCTTC. Translating gives CASSYRTLSYNEQFF.

This clone was seen a handful of times. The CDR3 nucleotides are TGTGCCAGCAGCTTAGAGAGGGGGCAGGGTCAGCCCCAGCATTTT. Protein product: CASSLERGQGQPQHF. This chain uses TRBV7-8 with TRBJ1-5, with TRBD1 matching over 7 bases. Trimming at V came to 1 base and at J to 6 bases, leaving 6 bases not matched to a gene. Per the germline V gene, CDR1 is SGHVS and CDR2 is FQNEAQ. The CDR3 extends over 15 amino acids.

The J gene is TRBJ1-1, the V gene TRBV19; 9 bases map to TRBD1. The CDR3 is 14 residues long. Trimming at V came to 5 bases and at J to 6 bases, leaving 7 bases not matched to a gene. Germline V CDR1 and CDR2: LNHDA, SQIVND (reference sequence). The CDR3 protein is CASSQDRGRAEAFF. For the CDR3, the DNA is TGTGCCAGTAGTCAGGACAGGGGAAGGGCTGAAGCTTTCTTT.

This clone was detected only once. This chain joins TRBV5-1 and TRBJ1-6, with a tentative D call TRBD1 (5 bases). This CDR3 has 15 residues. The germline V gene has CDR1 SGHRS and CDR2 YFSETQ. V was shortened by 4 bases and J by 2 bases, with 10 bases between the two germline ends. For the CDR3, the DNA is TGCGCCAGCAGCCTTCGACAGACCTATAATTCACCCCTCCACTTT. This sequence encodes CASSLRQTYNSPLHF.

This chain uses TRBV14 with TRBJ1-5, with a possible D match to TRBD1 (6 bases). Per the germline V gene, CDR1 is SGHDN and CDR2 is FVKESK. The CDR3 is 13 residues long. Trimming left V 1 base short and J 7 bases short, with 8 bases between. The CDR3 DNA follows: TGTGCCAGCAGCCAAGTAACAGGGCAGCCCCAGCATTTT. Translating gives CASSQVTGQPQHF.

This clone was seen a single time. This chain links TRBV10-1 with TRBJ1-1; D gene uncertain. Germline V gives CDR1 WNHNN, CDR2 SYGVQD (reference sequence). V dropped 1 base and J dropped 1 base, with 7 bases sitting between them. This CDR3 region has 14 residues. DNA of the CDR3: TGCGCCAGCAGTGAGTTACGGTCGAACACTGAAGCTTTCTTT. Amino acid sequence: CASSELRSNTEAFF.

V and J are TRBV7-3 and TRBJ1-6, with D perhaps TRBD1 (5 bases). This CDR3 has 12 residues. Germline V CDR1 and CDR2: SGHTA, FQGTGA. Trimming pared 5 bases from V and 11 bases from J, leaving 10 bases between. CDR3 loop: CASSVQVAPLHF. The CDR3 region has the DNA TGTGCCAGCAGCGTACAGGTCGCACCCCTCCACTTT.

The chain recombines TRBV7-9 with TRBJ2-2; 13 bases are shared with TRBD2. CDR3 length: 16 amino acids. Trimming at V came to 4 bases and at J to 5 bases, leaving 4 bases not matched to a gene. From germline, CDR1 is SEHNR and CDR2 FQNEAQ (reference sequence). The CDR3 is CASSSRLAGGTGELFF. In nucleotides, the CDR3 is TGTGCCAGCAGCTCCAGACTAGCGGGGGGTACCGGGGAGCTGTTTTTT.

The rearrangement links TRBV11-2 to TRBJ2-5, with 8 bases that match TRBD1. The CDR3 extends over 14 amino acids. Germline CDR1 and CDR2: SGHAT and FQNNGV. Unmatched junction bases numbered 7, after V lost 5 bases and J lost 5 bases. The CDR3 nucleotides are TGTGCCAGCAGCCGGACAGGGTCCGGGGAGACCCAGTACTTC. This gives the protein CASSRTGSGETQYF.